These 7 T cell receptor beta chains were sequenced from one sample in a study of shared clonotypes between healthy human individuals. Method: immunoSEQ multiplex PCR; TCRdb's copy keeps in-frame clones and lacks some. The sample includes over 2 million clones, 85% to 95% of them seen just once. Sequenced sample: naive CD4+ T cells sorted from blood. Subset specified: CD45RA+ positively selected. The origin of the receptors is a man aged 18 to 29 in good health.

The chain has TRBV5-6 and TRBJ2-3; no clear D. The CDR3 totals 15 residues. The V end lost 1 base, the J end lost 1 base, and 10 bases lay between the germline ends. Germline assignment: CDR1 SGHDT and CDR2 YYEEEE. The CDR3 protein is CASSLYGFGTDTQYF. The CDR3 DNA sequence: TGTGCCAGCAGCTTGTATGGGTTCGGCACAGATACGCAGTATTTT. The full variable domain, its missing parts supplied by reference TRBV5-6 and TRBJ2-3, is DAGVTQSPTHLIKTRGQQVTLRCSPKSGHDTVSWYQQALGQGPQFIFQYYEEEERQRGNFPDRFSGHQFPNYSSELNVNALLLGDSALYLCASSLYGFGTDTQYFGPGTRLTVL.

The CDR3 DNA reads TGTGCCAGCAGTGACAGATTACCCAATCAGCCCCAGCATTTT. Protein: CASSDRLPNQPQHF. The chain uses TRBV2 and TRBJ1-5; the D is unclear. There are 14 residues in the CDR3. CDR1 is SNHLY and CDR2 is FYNNEI in the germline V gene. V lost 3 bases and J 3 bases, leaving 9 bases between the germline ends.

A remark on this clone: It is unclear where the CDR3 begins or ends on the DNA, so no DNA is shown, and the CDR3 is as TCRdb lists it. The V and J genes are TRBV6-1 and TRBJ1-2. Ends included, the CDR3 has 12 residues. CDR1 is MNHNS, CDR2 SASEGT, per germline. CDR3 protein: CASSEVGGGSTF.

The rearrangement joins TRBV11-2 to TRBJ1-6, with D perhaps matching TRBD1 (5 bases). CDR1 SGHAT and CDR2 FQNNGV come from the germline V gene. V lost 4 bases and J lost 10, with 14 bases in between. The CDR3 sequence is 14 residues long. CDR3 DNA: TGTGCCAGCAGCTCCCCCGACAGACGATCACCCCTCCACTTT. Amino acid sequence: CASSSPDRRSPLHF.

The chain is built from TRBV2 and TRBJ2-1; D may be TRBD2 (6 bases). V lost 2 bases to trimming and J lost 4 bases, with 9 bases between them. Germline V gene lookup returns CDR1 SNHLY and CDR2 FYNNEI. The CDR3 has 14 amino acids. The CDR3 DNA reads TGTGCCAGCAGTGAACTAGCGAGATACAATGAGCAGTTCTTC. Amino acids: CASSELARYNEQFF.

The chain is built from TRBV28 and TRBJ2-3, with 15 bases that match TRBD2. After removal of 5 bases from V and 5 bases from J, the junction contained 5 bases not matched to a gene. The germline V gene has CDR1 MDHEN and CDR2 SYDVKM. This CDR3 has 16 amino acids. As DNA, the CDR3 is TGTGCCAGCAGTCGCGGACTAGCGGGGGGGGAAGATACGCAGTATTTT. Translation: CASSRGLAGGEDTQYF.

This clone was seen just once. V usage is TRBV10-3 and J usage is TRBJ1-1; D might be TRBD1 (6 bases). Germline assignment: CDR1 ENHRY and CDR2 SYGVKD. The CDR3 sequence is 15 residues long. V was cut by 2 bases and J by 0 bases, with 10 bases left in between. CDR3 protein: CAISEEGTLNTEAFF. Here the CDR3 DNA reads TGTGCCATCAGTGAGGAGGGGACACTGAACACTGAAGCTTTCTTT.